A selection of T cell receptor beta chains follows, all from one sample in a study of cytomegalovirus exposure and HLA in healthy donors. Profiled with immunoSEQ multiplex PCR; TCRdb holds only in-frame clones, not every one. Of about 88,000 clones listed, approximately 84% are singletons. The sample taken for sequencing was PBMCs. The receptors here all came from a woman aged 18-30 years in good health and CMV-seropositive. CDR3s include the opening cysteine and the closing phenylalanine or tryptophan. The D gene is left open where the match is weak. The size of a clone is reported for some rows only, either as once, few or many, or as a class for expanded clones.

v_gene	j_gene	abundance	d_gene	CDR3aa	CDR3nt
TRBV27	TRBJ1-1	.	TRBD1	CASSLRTGGGLTEAFF	TGTGCCAGCAGTTTACGGACAGGGGGCGGGTTGACTGAAGCTTTCTTT
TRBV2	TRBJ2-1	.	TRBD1	CAKHRGNEQFF	TGTGCCAAACACAGGGGCAATGAGCAGTTCTTC
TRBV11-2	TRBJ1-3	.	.	CASSSIGGRASGNTIYF	TGTGCCAGCAGCTCAATAGGCGGCAGGGCCTCTGGAAACACCATATATTTT
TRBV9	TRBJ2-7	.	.	CASSVGQYAEQYF	TGTGCCAGCAGCGTAGGACAGTACGCCGAGCAGTACTTC
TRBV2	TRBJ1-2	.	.	CASSEGGNYGYTF	TGTGCCAGCAGTGAGGGGGGTAACTATGGCTACACCTTC
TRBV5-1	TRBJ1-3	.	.	CASSFGGSLSGNTIYF	TGCGCCAGCAGCTTCGGGGGGTCGTTGTCCGGAAACACCATATATTTT
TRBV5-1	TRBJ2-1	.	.	CASSLADRNNEQFF	TGCGCCAGCAGCTTGGCCGACAGAAACAATGAGCAGTTCTTC
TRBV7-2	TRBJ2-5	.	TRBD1	CASRRGGTGGVGLPYF	TGTGCCAGCAGGAGGGGAGGGACAGGGGGCGTAGGACTACCGTACTTC
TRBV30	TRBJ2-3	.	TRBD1	CAGEQGADTQYF	TGTGCGGGCGAGCAGGGGGCGGATACGCAGTATTTT
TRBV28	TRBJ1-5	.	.	CASGPAIDSNQPQHF	TGTGCCAGCGGCCCCGCCATCGATAGCAATCAGCCCCAGCATTTT
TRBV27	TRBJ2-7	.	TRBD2	CASSLVSGGRNEQYF	TGTGCCAGCAGTTTAGTTAGCGGGGGCCGTAACGAGCAGTACTTC
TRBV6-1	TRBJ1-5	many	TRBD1	CASRDLTGGGQPQHF	TGTGCCAGCAGGGACCTAACAGGGGGCGGACAGCCCCAGCATTTT
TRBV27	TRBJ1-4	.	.	CASRTIWEEKLFF	TGTGCCAGCAGGACTATCTGGGAGGAAAAACTGTTTTTT
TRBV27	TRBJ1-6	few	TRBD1	CASSWSGQDGSPLHF	TGTGCCAGCAGCTGGTCGGGACAGGATGGTTCACCCCTCCACTTT
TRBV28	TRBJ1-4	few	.	CASSSHPFPGEKLFF	TGTGCCAGCAGTTCCCACCCCTTTCCGGGTGAAAAACTGTTTTTT
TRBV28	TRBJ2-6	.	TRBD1	CAAGPGQGFSGANVLTF	TGTGCCGCCGGACCGGGACAGGGATTCTCTGGGGCCAACGTCCTGACTTTC
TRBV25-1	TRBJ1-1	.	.	CASRKTRDNEAFF	TGTGCCAGCAGAAAGACACGGGACAATGAAGCTTTCTTT
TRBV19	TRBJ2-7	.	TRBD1	CATRQGYYEQYF	TGTGCCACCAGACAGGGATACTACGAGCAGTACTTC
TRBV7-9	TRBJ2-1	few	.	CATPRGGPYNEQFF	TGTGCCACCCCGCGGGGCGGCCCCTACAATGAGCAGTTCTTC
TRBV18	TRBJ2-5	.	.	CASSPRSGETQYF	TGTGCCAGCTCACCACGCTCAGGGGAGACCCAGTACTTC
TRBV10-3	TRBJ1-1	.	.	CAISEPQGWSTEAFF	TGTGCCATCAGTGAGCCACAGGGATGGTCCACTGAAGCTTTCTTT
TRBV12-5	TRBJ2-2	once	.	CASKDSYTGELFF	TGTGCTAGTAAAGACAGCTACACCGGGGAGCTGTTTTTT
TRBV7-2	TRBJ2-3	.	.	CASSGLKGLSTDTQYF	TGTGCCAGCAGCGGCCTTAAGGGGCTAAGCACAGATACGCAGTATTTT
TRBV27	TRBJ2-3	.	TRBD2	CASSLAAGEFTDTQYF	TGTGCCAGCAGTTTAGCTGCGGGGGAGTTCACAGATACGCAGTATTTT